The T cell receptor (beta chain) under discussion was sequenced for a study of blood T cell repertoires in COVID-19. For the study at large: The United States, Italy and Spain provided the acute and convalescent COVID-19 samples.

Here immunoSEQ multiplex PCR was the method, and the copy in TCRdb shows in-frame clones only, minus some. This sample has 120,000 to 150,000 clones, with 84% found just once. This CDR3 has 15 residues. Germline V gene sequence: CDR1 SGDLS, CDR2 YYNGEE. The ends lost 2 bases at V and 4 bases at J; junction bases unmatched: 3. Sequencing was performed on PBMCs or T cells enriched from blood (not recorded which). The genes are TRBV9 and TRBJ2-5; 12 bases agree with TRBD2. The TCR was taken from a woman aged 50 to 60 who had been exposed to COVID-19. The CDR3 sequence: CASSVGLAGTETQYF. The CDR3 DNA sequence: TGTGCCAGCAGCGTCGGACTAGCGGGAACAGAGACCCAGTACTTC. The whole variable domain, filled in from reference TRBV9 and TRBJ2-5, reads DSGVTQTPKHLITATGQRVTLRCSPRSGDLSVYWYQQSLDQGLQFLIQYYNGEERAKGNILERFSAQQFPDLHSELNLSSLELGDSALYFCASSVGLAGTETQYFGPGTRLLVL.